This section outlines one TCR beta chain sequence together with its context. These data originate in a study of blood T cell repertoires in COVID-19. Here immunoSEQ multiplex PCR was the method, and the copy in TCRdb shows in-frame clones only, minus some. The table records roughly 150,000 clones, about 84% of them present only once. The sample was PBMCs or T cells enriched from blood (not recorded which). This TCR came from a man in his forties who had recovered from COVID-19.

The CDR3 protein is CASSVPGPGTTSGGGTDTQYF. CDR3 in DNA: TGTGCCAGCAGCGTCCCTGGACCCGGGACCACTAGCGGGGGGGGCACAGATACGCAGTATTTT. The chain links TRBV9 to TRBJ2-3; 13 bases align to TRBD2. V shed 2 bases, J shed 1 base, and the junction held 16 bases outside the gene matches. The length of the CDR3 is 21 residues. Germline loops: CDR1 SGDLS, CDR2 YYNGEE.